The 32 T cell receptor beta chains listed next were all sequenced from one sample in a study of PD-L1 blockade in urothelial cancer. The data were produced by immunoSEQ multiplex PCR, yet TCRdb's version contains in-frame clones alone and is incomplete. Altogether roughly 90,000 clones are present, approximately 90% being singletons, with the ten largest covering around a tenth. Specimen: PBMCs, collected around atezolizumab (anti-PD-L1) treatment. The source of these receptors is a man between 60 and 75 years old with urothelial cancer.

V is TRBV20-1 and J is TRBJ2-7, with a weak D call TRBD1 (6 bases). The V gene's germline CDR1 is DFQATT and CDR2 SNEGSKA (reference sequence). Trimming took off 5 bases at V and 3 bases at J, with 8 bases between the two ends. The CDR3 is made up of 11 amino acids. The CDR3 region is CSAWDNYEQYF. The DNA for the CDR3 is TGCAGTGCTTGGGACAACTACGAGCAGTACTTC.

The CDR3 DNA reads TGTGCCAGCAGCTTGGTGACTTCCAATGAGCAGTTCTTC. Its protein is CASSLVTSNEQFF. This chain joins TRBV7-9 and TRBJ2-1; D is unresolved. The CDR3 is 13 amino acids. The V end lost 3 bases, the J end lost 6 bases, and 9 bases lay between the germline ends. Germline-derived CDR1 and CDR2 are SEHNR and FQNEAQ (reference sequence).

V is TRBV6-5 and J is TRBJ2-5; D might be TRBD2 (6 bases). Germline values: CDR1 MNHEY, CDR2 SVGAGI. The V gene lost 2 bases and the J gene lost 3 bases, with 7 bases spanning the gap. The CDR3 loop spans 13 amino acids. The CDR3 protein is CASSYGGKETQYF. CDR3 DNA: TGTGCCAGCAGTTACGGGGGGAAAGAGACCCAGTACTTC.

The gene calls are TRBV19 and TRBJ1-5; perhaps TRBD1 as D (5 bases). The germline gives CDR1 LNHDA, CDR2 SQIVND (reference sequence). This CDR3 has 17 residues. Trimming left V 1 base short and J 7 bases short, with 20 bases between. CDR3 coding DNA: TGTGCCAGTAGTATAGCTGATCGGAGGGGCCGGGGGCAGCCCCAGCATTTT. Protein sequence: CASSIADRRGRGQPQHF.

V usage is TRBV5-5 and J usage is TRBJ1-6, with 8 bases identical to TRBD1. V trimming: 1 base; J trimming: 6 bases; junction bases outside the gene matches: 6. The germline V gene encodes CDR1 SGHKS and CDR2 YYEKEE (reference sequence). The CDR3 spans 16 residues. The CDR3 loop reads CASSLRQGAANSPLHF. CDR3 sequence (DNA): TGTGCCAGCAGCTTGAGGCAGGGGGCGGCTAATTCACCCCTCCACTTT.

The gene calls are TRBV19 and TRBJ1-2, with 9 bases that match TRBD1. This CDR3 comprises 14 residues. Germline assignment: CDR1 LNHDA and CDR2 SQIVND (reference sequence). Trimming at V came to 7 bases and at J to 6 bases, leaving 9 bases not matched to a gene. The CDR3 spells CASTSGQGIDGYTF. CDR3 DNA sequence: TGTGCCAGTACCTCAGGACAGGGGATTGATGGCTACACCTTC.

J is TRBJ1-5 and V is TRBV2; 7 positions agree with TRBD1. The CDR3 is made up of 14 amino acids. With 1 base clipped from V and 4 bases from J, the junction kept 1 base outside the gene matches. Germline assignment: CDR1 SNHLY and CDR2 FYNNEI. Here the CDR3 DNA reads TGTGCCAGCAGTGAAGGGACAGGAAATCAGCCCCAGCATTTT. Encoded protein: CASSEGTGNQPQHF.

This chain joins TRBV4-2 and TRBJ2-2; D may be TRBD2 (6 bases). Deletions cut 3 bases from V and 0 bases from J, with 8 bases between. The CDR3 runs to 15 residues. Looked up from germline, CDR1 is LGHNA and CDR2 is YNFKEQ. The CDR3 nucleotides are TGTGCCAGCAGCCAGGCTAGCGCGAACACCGGGGAGCTGTTTTTT. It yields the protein CASSQASANTGELFF.

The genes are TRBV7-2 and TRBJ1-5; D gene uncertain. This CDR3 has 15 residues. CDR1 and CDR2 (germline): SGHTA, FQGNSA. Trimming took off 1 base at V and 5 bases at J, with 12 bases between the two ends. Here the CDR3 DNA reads TGTGCCAGCAGCTTAGTAATGGACTGGGATCAGCCCCAGCATTTT. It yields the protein CASSLVMDWDQPQHF.

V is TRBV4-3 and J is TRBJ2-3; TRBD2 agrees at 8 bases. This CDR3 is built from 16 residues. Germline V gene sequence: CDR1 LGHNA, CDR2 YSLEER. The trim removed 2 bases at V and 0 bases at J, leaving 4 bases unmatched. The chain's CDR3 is CASSQTLAGSTDTQYF. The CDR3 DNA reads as TGCGCCAGCAGCCAAACCCTAGCGGGTAGCACAGATACGCAGTATTTT.

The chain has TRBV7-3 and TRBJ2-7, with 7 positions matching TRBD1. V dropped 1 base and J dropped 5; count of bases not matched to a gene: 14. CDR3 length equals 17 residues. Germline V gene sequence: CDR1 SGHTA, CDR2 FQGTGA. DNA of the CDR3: TGTGCCAGCAGCTTAAAGGATCTTTCGGGACAGTCACACGAGCAGTACTTC. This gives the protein CASSLKDLSGQSHEQYF.

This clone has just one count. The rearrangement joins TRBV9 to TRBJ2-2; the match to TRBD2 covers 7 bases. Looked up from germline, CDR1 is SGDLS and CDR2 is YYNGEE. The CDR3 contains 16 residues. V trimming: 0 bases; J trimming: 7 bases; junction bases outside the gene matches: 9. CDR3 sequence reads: CASSVVERGRVGELFF. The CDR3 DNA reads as TGTGCCAGCAGCGTAGTTGAGCGGGGCCGGGTCGGGGAGCTGTTTTTT.

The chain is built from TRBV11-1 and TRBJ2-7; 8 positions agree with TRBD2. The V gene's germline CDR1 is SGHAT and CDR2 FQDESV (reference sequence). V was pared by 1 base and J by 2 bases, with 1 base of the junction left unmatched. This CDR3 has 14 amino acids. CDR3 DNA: TGTGCCAGCAGCTTAGGTAGCGGGGCCTACGAGCAGTACTTC. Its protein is CASSLGSGAYEQYF.

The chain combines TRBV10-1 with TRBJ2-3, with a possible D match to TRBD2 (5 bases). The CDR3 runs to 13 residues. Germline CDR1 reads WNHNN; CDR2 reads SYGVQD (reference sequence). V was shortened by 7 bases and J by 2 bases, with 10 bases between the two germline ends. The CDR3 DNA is TGCGCCAGCACCCGGGATCTCACAGATACGCAGTATTTT. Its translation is CASTRDLTDTQYF.

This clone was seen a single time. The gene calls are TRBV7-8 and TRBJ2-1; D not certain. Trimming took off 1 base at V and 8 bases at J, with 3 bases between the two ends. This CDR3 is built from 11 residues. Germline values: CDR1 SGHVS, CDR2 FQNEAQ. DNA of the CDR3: TGTGCCAGCAGCTTAGTCTATGAGCAGTTCTTC. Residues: CASSLVYEQFF.

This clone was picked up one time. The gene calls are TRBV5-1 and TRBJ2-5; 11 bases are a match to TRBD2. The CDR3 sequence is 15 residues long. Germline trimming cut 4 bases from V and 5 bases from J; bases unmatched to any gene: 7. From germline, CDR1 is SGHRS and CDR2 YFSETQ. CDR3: CASSTRSGRAETQYF. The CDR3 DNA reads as TGCGCCAGCAGCACTCGTAGCGGGAGGGCGGAGACCCAGTACTTC.

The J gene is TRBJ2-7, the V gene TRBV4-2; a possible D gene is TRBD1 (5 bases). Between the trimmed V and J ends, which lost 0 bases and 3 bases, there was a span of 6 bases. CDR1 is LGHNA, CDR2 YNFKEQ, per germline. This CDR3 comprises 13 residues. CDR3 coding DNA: TGTGCCAGCAGCCAAGATCAGGGCTACGAGCAGTACTTC. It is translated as CASSQDQGYEQYF.

The DNA for the CDR3 is TGTGCCAGCAGCCTCCTCGGGGGGTTGAACACTGAAGCTTTCTTT. This gives the protein CASSLLGGLNTEAFF. This sequence joins TRBV7-9 and TRBJ1-1; TRBD1 might be the D (5 bases). Per the germline V gene, CDR1 is SEHNR and CDR2 is FQNEAQ (reference sequence). The CDR3 is 15 amino acids. The ends were cut back, 5 bases at V and 0 bases at J, with 13 bases in the middle.

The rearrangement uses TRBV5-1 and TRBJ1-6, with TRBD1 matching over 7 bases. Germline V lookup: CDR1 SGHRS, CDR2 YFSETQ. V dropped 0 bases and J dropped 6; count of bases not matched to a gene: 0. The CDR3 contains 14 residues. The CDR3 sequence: CASSLDRGNSPLHF. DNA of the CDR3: TGCGCCAGCAGCTTGGACAGGGGTAATTCACCCCTCCACTTT. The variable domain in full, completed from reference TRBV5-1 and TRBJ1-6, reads KAGVTQTPRYLIKTRGQQVTLSCSPISGHRSVSWYQQTPGQGLQFLFEYFSETQRNKGNFPGRFSGRQFSNSRSEMNVSTLELGDSALYLCASSLDRGNSPLHFGNGTRLTVT.

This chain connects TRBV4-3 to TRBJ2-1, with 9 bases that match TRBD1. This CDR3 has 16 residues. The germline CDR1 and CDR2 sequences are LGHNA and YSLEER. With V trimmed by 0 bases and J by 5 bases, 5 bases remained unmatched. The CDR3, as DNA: TGCGCCAGCAGCCAAGATTGGGACAGGGTCCACAATGAGCAGTTCTTC. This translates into CASSQDWDRVHNEQFF.

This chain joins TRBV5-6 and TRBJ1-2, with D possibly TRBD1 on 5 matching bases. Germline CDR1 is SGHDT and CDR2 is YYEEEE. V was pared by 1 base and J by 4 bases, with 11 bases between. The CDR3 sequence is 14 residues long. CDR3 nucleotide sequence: TGTGCCAGCAGCTTGTTCAGGGATAGCTATGGCTACACCTTC. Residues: CASSLFRDSYGYTF.

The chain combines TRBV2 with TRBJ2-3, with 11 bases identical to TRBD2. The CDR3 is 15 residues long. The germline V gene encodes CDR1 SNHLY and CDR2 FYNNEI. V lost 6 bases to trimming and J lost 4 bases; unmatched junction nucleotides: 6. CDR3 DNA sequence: TGTGCCAGCAGCCCGACTAGCGGGGTATCAGATACGCAGTATTTT. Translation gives CASSPTSGVSDTQYF.

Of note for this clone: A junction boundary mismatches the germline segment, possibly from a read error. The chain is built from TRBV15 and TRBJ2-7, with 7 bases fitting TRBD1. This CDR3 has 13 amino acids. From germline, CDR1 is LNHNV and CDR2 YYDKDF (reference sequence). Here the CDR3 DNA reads TGTGCCACCAGCCGAGACAGGGAATACGAGCAGTACTTC. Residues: CATSRDREYEQYF.

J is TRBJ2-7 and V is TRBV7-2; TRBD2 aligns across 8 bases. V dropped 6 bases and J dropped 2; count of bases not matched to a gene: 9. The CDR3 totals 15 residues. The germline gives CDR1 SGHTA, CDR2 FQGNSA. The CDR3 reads CASSIGGGITYEQYF. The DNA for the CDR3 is TGTGCCAGCAGTATCGGCGGGGGGATTACCTACGAGCAGTACTTC. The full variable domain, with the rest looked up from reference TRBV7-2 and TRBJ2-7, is GAGVSQSPSNKVTEKGKDVELRCDPISGHTALYWYRQSLGQGLEFLIYFQGNSAPDKSGLPSDRFSAERTGGSVSTLTIQRTQQEDSAVYLCASSIGGGITYEQYFGPGTRLTVT.

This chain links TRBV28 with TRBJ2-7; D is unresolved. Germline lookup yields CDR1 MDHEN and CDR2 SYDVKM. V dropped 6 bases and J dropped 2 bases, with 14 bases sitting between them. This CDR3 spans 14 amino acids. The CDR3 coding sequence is TGTGCCAGCAGCCCCCCCGTAGCTCCCTACGAGCAGTACTTC. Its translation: CASSPPVAPYEQYF. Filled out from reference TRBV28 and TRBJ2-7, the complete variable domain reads DVKVTQSSRYLVKRTGEKVFLECVQDMDHENMFWYRQDPGLGLRLIYFSYDVKMKEKGDIPEGYSVSREKKERFSLILESASTNQTSMYLCASSPPVAPYEQYFGPGTRLTVT.

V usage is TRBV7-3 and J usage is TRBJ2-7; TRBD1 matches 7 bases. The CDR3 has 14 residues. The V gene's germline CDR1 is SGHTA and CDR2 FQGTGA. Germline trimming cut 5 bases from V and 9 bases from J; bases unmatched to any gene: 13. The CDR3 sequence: CASSARGQGDWQYF. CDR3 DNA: TGTGCCAGCAGCGCCCGTGGGCAGGGGGATTGGCAGTACTTC. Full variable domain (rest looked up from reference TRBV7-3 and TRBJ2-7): GAGVSQTPSNKVTEKGKYVELRCDPISGHTALYWYRQSLGQGPEFLIYFQGTGAADDSGLPNDRFFAVRPEGSVSTLKIQRTERGDSAVYLCASSARGQGDWQYFGPGTRLTVT.

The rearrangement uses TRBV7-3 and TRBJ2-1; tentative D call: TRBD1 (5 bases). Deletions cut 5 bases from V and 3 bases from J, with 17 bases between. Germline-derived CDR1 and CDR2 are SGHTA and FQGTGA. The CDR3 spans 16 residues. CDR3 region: CASSLNGASNYNEQFF. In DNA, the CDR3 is TGTGCCAGCAGCCTAAATGGGGCCTCGAACTACAATGAGCAGTTCTTC. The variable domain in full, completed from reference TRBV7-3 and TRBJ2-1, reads GAGVSQTPSNKVTEKGKYVELRCDPISGHTALYWYRQSLGQGPEFLIYFQGTGAADDSGLPNDRFFAVRPEGSVSTLKIQRTERGDSAVYLCASSLNGASNYNEQFFGPGTRLTVL.

CDR3 coding DNA: TGTGCCAGCAGGGAGACAGGGGGCGCGGTTCTAATGGAGGATGAGCAGTTCTTC. Its protein is CASRETGGAVLMEDEQFF. The gene calls are TRBV28 and TRBJ2-1; 10 bases line up with TRBD1. V lost 6 bases, J lost 8 bases, and 19 bases stayed unmatched. The germline V gene has CDR1 MDHEN and CDR2 SYDVKM. This CDR3 has 18 amino acids.

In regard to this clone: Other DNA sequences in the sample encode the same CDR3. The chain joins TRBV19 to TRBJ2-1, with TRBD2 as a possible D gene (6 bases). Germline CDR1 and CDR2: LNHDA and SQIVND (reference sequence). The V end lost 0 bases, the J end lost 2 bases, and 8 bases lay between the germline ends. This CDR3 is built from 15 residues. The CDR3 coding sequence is TGTGCCAGTAGTATAGATAGCGGCGCCTACAATGAGCAGTTCTTC. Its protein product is CASSIDSGAYNEQFF.

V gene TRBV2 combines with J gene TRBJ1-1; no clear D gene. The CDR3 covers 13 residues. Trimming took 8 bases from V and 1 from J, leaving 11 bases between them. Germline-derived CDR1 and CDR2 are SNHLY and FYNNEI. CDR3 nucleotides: TGTGCCAGCCACGCCGGGAGGAACACTGAAGCTTTCTTT. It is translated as CASHAGRNTEAFF.

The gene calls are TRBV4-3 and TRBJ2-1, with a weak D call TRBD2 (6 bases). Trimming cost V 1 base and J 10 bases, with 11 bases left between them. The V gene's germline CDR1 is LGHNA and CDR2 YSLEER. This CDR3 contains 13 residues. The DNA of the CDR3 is TGCGCCAGCAGCCAAGTTGGTACTAGCGAGCAGTTCTTC. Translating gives CASSQVGTSEQFF.

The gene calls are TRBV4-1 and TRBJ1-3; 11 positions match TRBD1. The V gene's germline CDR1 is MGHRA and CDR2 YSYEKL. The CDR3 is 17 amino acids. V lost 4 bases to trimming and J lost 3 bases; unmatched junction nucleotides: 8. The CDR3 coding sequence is TGCGCCAGCAGCCCCCCTTTGGACAGGGGGCTTGGAAACACCATATATTTT. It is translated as CASSPPLDRGLGNTIYF.